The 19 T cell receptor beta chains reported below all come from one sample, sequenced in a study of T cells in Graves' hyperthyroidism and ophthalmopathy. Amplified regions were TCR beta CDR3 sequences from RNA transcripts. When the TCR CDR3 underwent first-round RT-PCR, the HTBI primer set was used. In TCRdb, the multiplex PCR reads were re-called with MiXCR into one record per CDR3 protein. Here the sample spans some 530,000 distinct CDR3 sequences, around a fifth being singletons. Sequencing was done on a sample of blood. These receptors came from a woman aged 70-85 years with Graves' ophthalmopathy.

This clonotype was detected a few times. The CDR3 DNA sequence: TGTGCTAGTGGTTTGTCTCGGTCTCCAGATACGCAGTATTTT. It is translated as CASGLSRSPDTQYF. V usage is TRBV12-5 and J usage is TRBJ2-3; D unresolved. The CDR3 covers 14 residues. Trimming removed 2 bases at V and 4 bases at J, with 10 bases between. CDR1 and CDR2 (germline): LGHNT, FRNRAP.

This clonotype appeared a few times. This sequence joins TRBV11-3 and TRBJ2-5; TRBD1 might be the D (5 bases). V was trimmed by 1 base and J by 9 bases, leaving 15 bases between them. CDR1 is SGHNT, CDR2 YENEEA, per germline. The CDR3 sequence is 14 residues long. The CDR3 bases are TGTGCCAGCAGCTTAGGTCAGCGCCAAGGGGCCCAGTACTTC. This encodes CASSLGQRQGAQYF.

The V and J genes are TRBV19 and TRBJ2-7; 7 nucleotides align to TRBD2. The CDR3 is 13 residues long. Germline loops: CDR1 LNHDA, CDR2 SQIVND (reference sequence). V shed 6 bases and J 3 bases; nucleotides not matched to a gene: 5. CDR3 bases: TGTGCCAGTAGCTACCGGGACTACTACGAGCAGTACTTC. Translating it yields CASSYRDYYEQYF.

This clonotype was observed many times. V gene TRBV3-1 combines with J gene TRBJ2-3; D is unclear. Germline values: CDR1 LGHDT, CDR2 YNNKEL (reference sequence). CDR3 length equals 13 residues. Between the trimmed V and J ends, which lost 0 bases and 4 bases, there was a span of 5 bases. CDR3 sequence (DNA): TGTGCCAGCAGCCAAGAAAACCCAGATACGCAGTATTTT. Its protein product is CASSQENPDTQYF.

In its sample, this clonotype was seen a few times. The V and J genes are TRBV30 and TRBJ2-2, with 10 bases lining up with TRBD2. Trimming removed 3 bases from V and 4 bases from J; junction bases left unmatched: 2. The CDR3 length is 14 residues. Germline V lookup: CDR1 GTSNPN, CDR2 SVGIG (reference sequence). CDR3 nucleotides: TGTGCCTGGAGGAGGACTAGCGGCACCGGGGAGCTGTTTTTT. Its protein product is CAWRRTSGTGELFF.

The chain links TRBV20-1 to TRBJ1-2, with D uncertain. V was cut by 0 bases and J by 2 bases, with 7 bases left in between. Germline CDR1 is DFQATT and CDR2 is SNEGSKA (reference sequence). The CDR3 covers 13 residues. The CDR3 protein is CSARDMQNYGYTF. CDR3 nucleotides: TGCAGTGCTAGAGATATGCAGAACTATGGCTACACCTTC.

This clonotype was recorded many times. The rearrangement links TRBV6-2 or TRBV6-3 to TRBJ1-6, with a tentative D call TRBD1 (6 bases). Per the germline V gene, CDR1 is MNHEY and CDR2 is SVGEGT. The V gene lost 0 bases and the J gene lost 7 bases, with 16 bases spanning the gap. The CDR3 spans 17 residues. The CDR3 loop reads CASSYSSTGMRNSPLHF. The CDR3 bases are TGTGCCAGCAGTTACTCGAGTACAGGGATGAGAAATTCACCCCTCCACTTT.

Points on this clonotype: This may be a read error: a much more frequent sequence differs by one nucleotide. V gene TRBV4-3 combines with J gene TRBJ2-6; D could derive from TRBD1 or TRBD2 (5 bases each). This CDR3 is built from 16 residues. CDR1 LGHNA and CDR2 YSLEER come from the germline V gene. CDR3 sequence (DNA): TGCGTCAGCAGCCAAGATGGGGGCTCTGGGGCCAACGTCCTGACTTTC. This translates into CVSSQDGGSGANVLTF.

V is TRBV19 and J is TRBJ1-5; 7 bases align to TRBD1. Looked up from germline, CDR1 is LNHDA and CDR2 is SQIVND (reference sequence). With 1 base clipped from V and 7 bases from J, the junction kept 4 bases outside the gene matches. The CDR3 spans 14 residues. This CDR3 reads CASSIGTGKQPQHF. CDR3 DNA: TGTGCCAGTAGTATAGGGACAGGAAAACAGCCCCAGCATTTT.

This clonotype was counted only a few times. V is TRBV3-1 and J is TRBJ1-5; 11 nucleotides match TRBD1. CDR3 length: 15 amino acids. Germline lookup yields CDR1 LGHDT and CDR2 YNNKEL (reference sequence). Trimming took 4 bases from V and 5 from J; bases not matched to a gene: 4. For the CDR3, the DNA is TGTGCCAGCAGCCCGGGGACAGGGGGGGATCAGCCCCAGCATTTT. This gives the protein CASSPGTGGDQPQHF.

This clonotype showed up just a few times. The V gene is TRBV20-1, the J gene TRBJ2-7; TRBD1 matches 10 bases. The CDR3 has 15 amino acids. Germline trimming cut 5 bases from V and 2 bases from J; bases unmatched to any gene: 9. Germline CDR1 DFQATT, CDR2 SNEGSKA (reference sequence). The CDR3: CSAQNAGTGAYEQYF. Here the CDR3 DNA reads TGCAGTGCTCAAAATGCCGGGACAGGGGCCTACGAGCAGTACTTC.

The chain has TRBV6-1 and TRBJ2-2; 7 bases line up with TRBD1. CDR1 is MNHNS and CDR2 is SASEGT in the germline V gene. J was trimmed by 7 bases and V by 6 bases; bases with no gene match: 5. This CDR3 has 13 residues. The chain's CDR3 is CASSSTGVGELFF. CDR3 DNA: TGTGCCAGCAGCTCTACAGGGGTCGGGGAGCTGTTTTTT.

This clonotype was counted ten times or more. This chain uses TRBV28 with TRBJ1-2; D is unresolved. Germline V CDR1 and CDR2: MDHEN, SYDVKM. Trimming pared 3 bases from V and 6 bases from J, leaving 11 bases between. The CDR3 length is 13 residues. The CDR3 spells CASSLDVEHGYTF. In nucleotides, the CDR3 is TGTGCCAGCAGTTTGGATGTTGAGCATGGCTACACCTTC.

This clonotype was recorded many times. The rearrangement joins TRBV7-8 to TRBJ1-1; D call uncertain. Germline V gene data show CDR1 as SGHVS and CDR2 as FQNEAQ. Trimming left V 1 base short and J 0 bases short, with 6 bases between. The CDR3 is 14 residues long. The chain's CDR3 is CASSLGVMNTEAFF. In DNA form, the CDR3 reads TGTGCCAGCAGCTTAGGGGTCATGAACACTGAAGCTTTCTTT.

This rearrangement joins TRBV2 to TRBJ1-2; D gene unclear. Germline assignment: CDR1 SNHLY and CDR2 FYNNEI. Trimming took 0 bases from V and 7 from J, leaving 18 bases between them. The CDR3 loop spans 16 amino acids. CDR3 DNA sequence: TGTGCCAGCAGTGAAGCTGGCCTCCTTCTCGAGAGTGGCTACACCTTC. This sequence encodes CASSEAGLLLESGYTF.

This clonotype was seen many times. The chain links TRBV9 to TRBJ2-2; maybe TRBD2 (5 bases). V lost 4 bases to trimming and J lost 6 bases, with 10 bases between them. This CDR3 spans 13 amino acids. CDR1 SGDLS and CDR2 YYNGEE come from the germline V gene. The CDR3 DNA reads TGTGCCAGCAGCTATCTAGCAGCCGGGGAGCTGTTTTTT. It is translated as CASSYLAAGELFF.

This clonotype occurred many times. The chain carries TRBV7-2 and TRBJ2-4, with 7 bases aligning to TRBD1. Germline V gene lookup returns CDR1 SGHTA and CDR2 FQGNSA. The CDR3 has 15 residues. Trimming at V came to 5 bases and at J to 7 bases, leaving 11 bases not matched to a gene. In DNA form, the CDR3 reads TGTGCCAGCAGCAACTTACAGGGGAATCGGAACATTCAGTACTTC. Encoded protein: CASSNLQGNRNIQYF.

This chain's CDR3 is CSARDATTNTGELFF. In DNA, the CDR3 is TGCAGTGCTAGAGATGCCACTACGAACACCGGGGAGCTGTTTTTT. The gene calls are TRBV20-1 and TRBJ2-2; no firm D call. Looked up from germline, CDR1 is DFQATT and CDR2 is SNEGSKA (reference sequence). The CDR3 totals 15 residues. The germline V and J ends were trimmed by 0 bases and 0 bases, with 8 bases remaining between them.

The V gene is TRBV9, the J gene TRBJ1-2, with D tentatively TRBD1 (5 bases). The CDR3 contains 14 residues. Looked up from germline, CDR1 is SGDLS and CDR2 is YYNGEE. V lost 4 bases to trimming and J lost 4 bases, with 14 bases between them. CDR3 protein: CASSSGHEIYGYTF. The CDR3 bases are TGTGCCAGCAGCTCAGGACACGAGATCTATGGCTACACCTTC.